The 8 T cell receptor beta chains listed next were all sequenced from one sample in a study of blood T cell dynamics during melanoma immunotherapy. This sample's time point: pre-treatment baseline. Produced via immunoSEQ multiplex PCR; TCRdb's table is partial and in-frame only. In the table there are approximately 17,000 clones, approximately 91% of which are singletons. The material sequenced was blood, taken from a patient treated with checkpoint blockade. The receptor set was obtained from a human donor with melanoma.

The CDR3 loop is CSGGLAGPRGTDTQYF. CDR3 DNA: TGCAGCGGGGGACTAGCGGGACCGAGAGGAACAGATACGCAGTATTTT. The chain carries TRBV29-1 and TRBJ2-3; 13 nucleotides line up with TRBD2. Trimming cost V 7 bases and J 3 bases; bases outside gene matches: 10. The length of the CDR3 is 16 residues. The germline V gene has CDR1 SQVTM and CDR2 ANQGSEA.

This sequence joins TRBV19 and TRBJ2-7; D is unresolved. V dropped 1 base and J dropped 0 bases, with 10 bases sitting between them. This CDR3 has 15 amino acids. Germline loops: CDR1 LNHDA, CDR2 SQIVND (reference sequence). The CDR3 DNA reads as TGTGCCAGTAGTATAGGATCAGCTCCCTCCTACGAGCAGTACTTC. Protein product: CASSIGSAPSYEQYF.

The CDR3 coding sequence is TGTGCCTGGAGTGTACCGTCCCCCGCTGGCTACACCTTC. Amino acids: CAWSVPSPAGYTF. This chain uses TRBV30 with TRBJ1-2; D ambiguous. Germline V gene sequence: CDR1 GTSNPN, CDR2 SVGIG (reference sequence). This CDR3 spans 13 amino acids. V lost 0 bases to trimming and J lost 7 bases, with 12 bases between them.

This chain connects TRBV19 to TRBJ2-3, with D perhaps matching TRBD2 (5 bases). Germline V gene sequence: CDR1 LNHDA, CDR2 SQIVND (reference sequence). The CDR3 runs 12 residues. The germline V and J ends were trimmed by 2 bases and 6 bases, with 6 bases remaining between them. The CDR3 loop reads CASSIRRDTQYF. The CDR3 nucleotides are TGTGCCAGTAGTATAAGGAGGGATACGCAGTATTTT.

This clone was detected only once. J is TRBJ1-3 and V is TRBV19, with D unclear. V lost 7 bases to trimming and J lost 4 bases, with 20 bases between them. Germline values: CDR1 LNHDA, CDR2 SQIVND (reference sequence). The length of the CDR3 is 16 residues. CDR3 in amino acids: CASTTFLLALGNTIYF. The CDR3 DNA follows: TGTGCCAGTACCACCTTCCTCTTGGCACTCGGAAACACCATATATTTT.

CDR3 DNA: TGTGCCAGCAGCCGACTGCAGGGATACAATGAGCAGTTCTTC. This gives the protein CASSRLQGYNEQFF. The rearrangement joins TRBV9 to TRBJ2-1; D possibly corresponds to TRBD1 (5 bases). Looked up from germline, CDR1 is SGDLS and CDR2 is YYNGEE. The CDR3 sequence is 14 residues long. The germline V and J ends were trimmed by 4 bases and 4 bases, with 12 bases remaining between them.

The J gene is TRBJ1-1, the V gene TRBV19; 8 positions agree with TRBD1. Trimming took 7 bases from V and 3 from J; bases not matched to a gene: 10. Germline V gene lookup returns CDR1 LNHDA and CDR2 SQIVND (reference sequence). This CDR3 has 15 amino acids. CDR3 sequence (DNA): TGTGCCAGTACAGACAGGGGCCCGGGGTACACTGAAGCTTTCTTT. It is translated as CASTDRGPGYTEAFF.

This clone has only one observation. The rearrangement joins TRBV6-5 to TRBJ1-1, with D perhaps matching TRBD1 (5 bases). This CDR3 has 16 residues. The V gene's germline CDR1 is MNHEY and CDR2 SVGAGI. Deletions cut 2 bases from V and 5 bases from J, with 18 bases between. CDR3 region: CASSYRDGLTQTEAFF. CDR3 coding DNA: TGTGCCAGCAGTTACCGGGACGGTTTAACTCAAACTGAAGCTTTCTTT.